Reported below is one T cell receptor beta chain. Its antigen is undetermined. V gave up 4 bases and J gave up 6 bases, with 21 bases separating them. This CDR3 has 17 amino acids. Germline CDR1 MGHRA, CDR2 YSYEKL. This specimen comes from a study of cytomegalovirus exposure and HLA in healthy donors. Study context: Later, an analysis reported that the approximately 120 validation repertoires had used the same platform as the 666 first-cohort repertoires.

The assay was immunoSEQ multiplex PCR, and TCRdb's table has in-frame clones only and misses some. The sample holds about 110,000 clones; approximately 95% are singletons and the top ten take roughly 0.67%. General study points: In vitro, three CMV-associated chains proved specific for CMV antigens. Rarity characterized most TCR sequences, yet some public TCRs appeared in many donors.

The receptor comes from a woman in her late teens or twenties in good health and CMV-seronegative. What was sequenced was PBMCs. The chain joins TRBV4-1 to TRBJ2-2; D is perhaps TRBD1 (5 bases). CDR3 bases: TGCGCCAGCAGCCGGGTTCCCAGGGAAGTGGCGGCCGGGGAGCTGTTTTTT. Residues: CASSRVPREVAAGELFF.